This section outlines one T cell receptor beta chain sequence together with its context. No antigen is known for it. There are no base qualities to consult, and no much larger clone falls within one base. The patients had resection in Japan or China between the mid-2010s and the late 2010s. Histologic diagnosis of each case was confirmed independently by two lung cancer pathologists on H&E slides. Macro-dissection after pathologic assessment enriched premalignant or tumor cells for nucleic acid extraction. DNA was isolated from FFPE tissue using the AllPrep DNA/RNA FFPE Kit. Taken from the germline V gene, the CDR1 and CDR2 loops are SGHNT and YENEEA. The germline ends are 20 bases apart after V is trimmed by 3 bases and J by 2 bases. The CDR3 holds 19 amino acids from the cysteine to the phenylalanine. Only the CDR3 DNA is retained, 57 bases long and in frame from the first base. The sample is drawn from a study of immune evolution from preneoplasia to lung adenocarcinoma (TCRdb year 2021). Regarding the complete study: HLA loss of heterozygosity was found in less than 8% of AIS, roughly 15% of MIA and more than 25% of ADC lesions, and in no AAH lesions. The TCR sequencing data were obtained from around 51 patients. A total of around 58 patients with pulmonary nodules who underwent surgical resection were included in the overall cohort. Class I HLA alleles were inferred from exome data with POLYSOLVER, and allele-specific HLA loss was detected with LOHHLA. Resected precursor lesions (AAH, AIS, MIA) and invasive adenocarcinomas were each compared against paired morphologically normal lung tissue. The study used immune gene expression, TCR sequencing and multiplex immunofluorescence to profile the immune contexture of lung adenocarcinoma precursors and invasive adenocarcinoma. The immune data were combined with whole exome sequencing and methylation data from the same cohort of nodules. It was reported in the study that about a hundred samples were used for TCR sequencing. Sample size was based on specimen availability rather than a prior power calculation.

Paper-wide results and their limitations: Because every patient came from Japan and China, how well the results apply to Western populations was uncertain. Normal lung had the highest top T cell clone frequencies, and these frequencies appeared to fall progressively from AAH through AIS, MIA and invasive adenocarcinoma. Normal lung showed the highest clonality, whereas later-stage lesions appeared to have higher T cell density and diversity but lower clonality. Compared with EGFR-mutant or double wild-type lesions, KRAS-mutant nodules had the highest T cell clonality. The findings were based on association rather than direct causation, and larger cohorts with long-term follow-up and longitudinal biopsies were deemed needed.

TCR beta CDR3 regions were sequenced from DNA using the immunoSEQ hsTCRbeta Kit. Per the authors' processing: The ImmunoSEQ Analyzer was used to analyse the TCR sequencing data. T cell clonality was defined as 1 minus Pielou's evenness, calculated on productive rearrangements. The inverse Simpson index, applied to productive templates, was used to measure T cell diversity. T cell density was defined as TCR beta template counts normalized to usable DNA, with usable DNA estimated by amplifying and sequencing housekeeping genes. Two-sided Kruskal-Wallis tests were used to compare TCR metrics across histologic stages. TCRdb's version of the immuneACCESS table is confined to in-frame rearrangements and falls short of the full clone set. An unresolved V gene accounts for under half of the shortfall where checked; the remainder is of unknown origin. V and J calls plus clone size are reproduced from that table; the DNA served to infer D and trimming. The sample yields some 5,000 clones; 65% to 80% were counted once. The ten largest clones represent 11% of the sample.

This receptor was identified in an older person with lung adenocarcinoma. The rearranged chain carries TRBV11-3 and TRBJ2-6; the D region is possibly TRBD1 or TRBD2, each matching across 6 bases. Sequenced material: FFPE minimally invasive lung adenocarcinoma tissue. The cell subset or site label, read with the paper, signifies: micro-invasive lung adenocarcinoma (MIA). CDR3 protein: CASSFLSGGAFTGANVLTF. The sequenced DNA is TGTGCCAGCAGCTTCCTCTCCGGGGGCGCATTCACTGGGGCCAACGTCCTGACTTTC.